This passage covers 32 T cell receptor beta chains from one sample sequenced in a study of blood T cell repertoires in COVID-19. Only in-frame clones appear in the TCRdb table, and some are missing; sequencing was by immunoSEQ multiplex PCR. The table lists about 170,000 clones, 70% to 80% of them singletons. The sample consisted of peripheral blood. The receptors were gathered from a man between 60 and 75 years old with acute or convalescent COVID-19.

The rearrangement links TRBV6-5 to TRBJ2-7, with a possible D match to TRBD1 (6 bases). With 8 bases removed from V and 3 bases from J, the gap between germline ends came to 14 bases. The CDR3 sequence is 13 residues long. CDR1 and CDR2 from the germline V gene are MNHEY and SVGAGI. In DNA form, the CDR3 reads TGTGCCAGCGGAGGACAGCCTCACTACGAGCAGTACTTC. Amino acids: CASGGQPHYEQYF.

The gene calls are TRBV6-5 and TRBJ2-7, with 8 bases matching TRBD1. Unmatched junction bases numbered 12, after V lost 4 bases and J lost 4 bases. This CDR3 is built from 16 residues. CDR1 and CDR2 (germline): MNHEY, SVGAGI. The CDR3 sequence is CASSSPRQGFRYEQYF. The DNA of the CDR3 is TGTGCCAGCAGTTCCCCCCGACAGGGGTTCCGATACGAGCAGTACTTC.

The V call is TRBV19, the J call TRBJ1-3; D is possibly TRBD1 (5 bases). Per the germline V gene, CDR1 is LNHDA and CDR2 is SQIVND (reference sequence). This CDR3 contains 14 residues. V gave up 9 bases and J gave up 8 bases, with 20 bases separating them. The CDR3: CASHATGTVDTIYF. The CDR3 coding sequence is TGTGCCAGCCACGCGACGGGGACTGTGGACACCATATATTTT.

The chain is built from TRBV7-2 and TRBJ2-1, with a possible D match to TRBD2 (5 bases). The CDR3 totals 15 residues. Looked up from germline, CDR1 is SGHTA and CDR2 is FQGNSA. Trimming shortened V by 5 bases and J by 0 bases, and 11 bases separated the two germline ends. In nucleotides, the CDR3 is TGTGCCAGCAGCCTGGACTTTAGCTCCTACAATGAGCAGTTCTTC. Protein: CASSLDFSSYNEQFF.

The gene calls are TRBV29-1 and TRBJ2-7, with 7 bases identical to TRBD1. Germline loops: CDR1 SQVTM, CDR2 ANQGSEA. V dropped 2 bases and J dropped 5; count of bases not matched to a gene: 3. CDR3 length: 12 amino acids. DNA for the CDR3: TGCAGCGTTGAAAGGGACAGAGACGAGCAGTACTTC. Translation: CSVERDRDEQYF.

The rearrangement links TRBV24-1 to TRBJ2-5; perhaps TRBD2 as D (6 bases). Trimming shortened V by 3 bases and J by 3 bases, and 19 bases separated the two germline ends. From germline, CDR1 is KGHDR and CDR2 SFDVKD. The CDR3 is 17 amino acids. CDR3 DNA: TGTGCCACCAGTGATGCTCGCCTGAGACTAGGAGAAGAGACCCAGTACTTC. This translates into CATSDARLRLGEETQYF.

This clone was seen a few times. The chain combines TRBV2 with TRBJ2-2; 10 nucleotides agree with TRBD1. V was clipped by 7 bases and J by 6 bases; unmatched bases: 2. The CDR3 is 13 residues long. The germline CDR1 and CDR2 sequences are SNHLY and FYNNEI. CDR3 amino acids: CASTGQGAGELFF. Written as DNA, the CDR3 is TGTGCCAGCACAGGACAGGGGGCCGGGGAGCTGTTTTTT. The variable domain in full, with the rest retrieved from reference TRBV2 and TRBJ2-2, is EPEVTQTPSHQVTQMGQEVILRCVPISNHLYFYWYRQILGQKVEFLVSFYNNEISEKSEIFDDQFSVERPDGSNFTLKIRSTKLEDSAMYFCASTGQGAGELFFGEGSRLTVL.

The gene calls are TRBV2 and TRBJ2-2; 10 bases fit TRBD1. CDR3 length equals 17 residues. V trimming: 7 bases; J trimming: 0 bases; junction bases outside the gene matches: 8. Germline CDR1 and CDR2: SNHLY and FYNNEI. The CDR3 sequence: CASIWTGGNANTGELFF. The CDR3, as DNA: TGTGCCAGCATTTGGACAGGGGGGAACGCGAACACCGGGGAGCTGTTTTTT.

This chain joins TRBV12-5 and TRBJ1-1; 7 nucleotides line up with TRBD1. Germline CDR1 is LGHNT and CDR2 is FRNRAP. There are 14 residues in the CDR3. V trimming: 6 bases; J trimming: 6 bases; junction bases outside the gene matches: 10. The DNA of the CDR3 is TGTGCTAGTGGCAAGGGGGCGCCGTCAGCTGAAGCTTTCTTT. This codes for CASGKGAPSAEAFF.

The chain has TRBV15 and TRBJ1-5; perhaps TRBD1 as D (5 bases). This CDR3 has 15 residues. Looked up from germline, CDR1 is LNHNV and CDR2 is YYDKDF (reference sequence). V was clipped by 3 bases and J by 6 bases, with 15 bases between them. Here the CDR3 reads CATSRALGGGQPQHF. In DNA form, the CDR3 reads TGTGCCACCAGCAGGGCCTTGGGGGGGGGTCAGCCCCAGCATTTT.

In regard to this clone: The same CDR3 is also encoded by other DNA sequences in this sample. DNA for the CDR3: TGTGCCAGCAGTTTAGGGCAGGGAGGGTACGAGCAGTACTTC. Translating gives CASSLGQGGYEQYF. The genes are TRBV27 and TRBJ2-7; 7 nucleotides line up with TRBD2. V was clipped by 2 bases and J by 4 bases; unmatched bases: 5. The CDR3 is 14 amino acids. Per germline, CDR1 MNHEY and CDR2 SMNVEV (reference sequence).

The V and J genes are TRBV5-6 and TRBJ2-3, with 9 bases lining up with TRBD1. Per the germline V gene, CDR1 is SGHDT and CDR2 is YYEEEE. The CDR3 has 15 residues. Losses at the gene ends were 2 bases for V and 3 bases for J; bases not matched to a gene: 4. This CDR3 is CASSFLDRGTDTQYF. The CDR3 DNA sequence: TGTGCCAGCAGCTTCTTGGACAGGGGAACAGATACGCAGTATTTT.

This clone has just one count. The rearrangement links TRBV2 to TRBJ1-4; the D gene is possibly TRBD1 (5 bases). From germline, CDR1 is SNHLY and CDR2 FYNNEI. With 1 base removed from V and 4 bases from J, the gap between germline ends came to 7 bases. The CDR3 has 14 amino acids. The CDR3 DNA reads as TGTGCCAGCAGTGAAGACAGGAATAATGAAAAACTGTTTTTT. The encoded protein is CASSEDRNNEKLFF.

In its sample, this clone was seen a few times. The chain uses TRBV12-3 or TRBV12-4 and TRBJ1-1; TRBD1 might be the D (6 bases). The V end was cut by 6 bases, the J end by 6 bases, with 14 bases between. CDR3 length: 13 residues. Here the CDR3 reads CASSAGTLAEAFF. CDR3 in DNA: TGTGCCAGCAGCGCCGGGACACTTGCTGAAGCTTTCTTT.

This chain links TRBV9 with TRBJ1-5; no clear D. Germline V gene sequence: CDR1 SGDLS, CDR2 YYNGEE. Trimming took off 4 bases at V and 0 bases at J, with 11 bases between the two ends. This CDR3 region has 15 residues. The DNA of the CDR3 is TGTGCCAGCAGCCCCGGGGAGGTTAGCAATCAGCCCCAGCATTTT. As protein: CASSPGEVSNQPQHF.

The DNA for the CDR3 is TGTGCCAGCACCCGGGCAGGGAGAAACACCATATATTTT. It encodes CASTRAGRNTIYF. The V and J genes are TRBV13 and TRBJ1-3, with a possible D match to TRBD1 (5 bases). The germline V and J ends were trimmed by 7 bases and 5 bases, with 12 bases remaining between them. This CDR3 has 13 amino acids. The germline V gene has CDR1 PRHDT and CDR2 FYEKMQ (reference sequence).

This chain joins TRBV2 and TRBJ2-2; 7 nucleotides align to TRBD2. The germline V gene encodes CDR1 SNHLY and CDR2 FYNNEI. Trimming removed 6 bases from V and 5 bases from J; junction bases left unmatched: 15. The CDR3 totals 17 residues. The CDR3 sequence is CASSTYVGGEGTGELFF. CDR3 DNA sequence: TGTGCCAGCAGCACCTATGTGGGAGGGGAGGGGACCGGGGAGCTGTTTTTT.

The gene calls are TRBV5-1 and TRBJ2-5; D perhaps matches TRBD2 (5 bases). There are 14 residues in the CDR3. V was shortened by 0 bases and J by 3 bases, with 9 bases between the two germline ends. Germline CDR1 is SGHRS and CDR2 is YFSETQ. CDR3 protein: CASSLVPGKETQYF. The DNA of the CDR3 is TGCGCCAGCAGCTTGGTCCCGGGGAAAGAGACCCAGTACTTC.

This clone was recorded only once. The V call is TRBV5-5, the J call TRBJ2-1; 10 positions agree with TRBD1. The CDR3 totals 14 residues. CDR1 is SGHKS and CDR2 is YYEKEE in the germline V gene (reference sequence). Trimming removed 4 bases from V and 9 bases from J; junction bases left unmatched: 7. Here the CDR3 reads CASSPAGTGAEQFF. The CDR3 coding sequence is TGTGCCAGCAGCCCTGCCGGGACAGGGGCTGAGCAGTTCTTC.

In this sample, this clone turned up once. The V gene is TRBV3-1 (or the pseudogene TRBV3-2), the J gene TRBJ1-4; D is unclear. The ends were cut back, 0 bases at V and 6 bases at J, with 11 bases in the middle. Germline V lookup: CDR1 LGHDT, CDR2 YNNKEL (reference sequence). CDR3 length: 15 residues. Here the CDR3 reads CASSQERDLHEKLFF. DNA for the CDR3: TGTGCCAGCAGCCAAGAACGCGACTTGCATGAAAAACTGTTTTTT.

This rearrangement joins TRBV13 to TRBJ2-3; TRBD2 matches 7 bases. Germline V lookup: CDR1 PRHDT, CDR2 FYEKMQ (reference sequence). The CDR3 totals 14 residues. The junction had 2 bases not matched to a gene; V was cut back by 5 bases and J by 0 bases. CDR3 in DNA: TGTGCCAGCAGCCCGGGACTAAGCACAGATACGCAGTATTTT. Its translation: CASSPGLSTDTQYF.

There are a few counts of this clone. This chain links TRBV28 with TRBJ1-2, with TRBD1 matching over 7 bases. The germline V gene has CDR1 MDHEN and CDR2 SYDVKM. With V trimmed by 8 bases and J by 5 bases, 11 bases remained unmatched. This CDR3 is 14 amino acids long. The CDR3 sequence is CASQGQLGEYGYTF. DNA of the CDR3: TGTGCCAGCCAGGGACAGTTGGGGGAGTATGGCTACACCTTC.

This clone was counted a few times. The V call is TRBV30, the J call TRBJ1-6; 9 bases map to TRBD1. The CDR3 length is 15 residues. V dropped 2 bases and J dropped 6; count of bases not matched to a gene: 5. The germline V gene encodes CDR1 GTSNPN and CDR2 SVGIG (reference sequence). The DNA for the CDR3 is TGTGCCTGGAGTCGGGGACAGGGAGGTAATTCACCCCTCCACTTT. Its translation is CAWSRGQGGNSPLHF.

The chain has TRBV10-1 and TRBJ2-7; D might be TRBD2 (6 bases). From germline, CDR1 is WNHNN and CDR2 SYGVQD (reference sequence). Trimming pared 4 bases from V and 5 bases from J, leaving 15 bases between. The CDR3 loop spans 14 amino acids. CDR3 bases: TGCGCCAGCAGTGGCGGGACGGGGGTACACGAGCAGTACTTC. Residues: CASSGGTGVHEQYF.

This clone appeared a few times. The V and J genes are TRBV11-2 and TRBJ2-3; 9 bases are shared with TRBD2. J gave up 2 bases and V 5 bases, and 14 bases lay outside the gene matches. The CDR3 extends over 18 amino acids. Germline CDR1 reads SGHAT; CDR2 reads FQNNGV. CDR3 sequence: CASSRRGIAGEITDTQYF. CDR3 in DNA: TGTGCCAGCAGCCGACGGGGTATAGCGGGGGAGATCACAGATACGCAGTATTTT.

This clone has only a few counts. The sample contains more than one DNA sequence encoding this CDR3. The CDR3 nucleotides read TGTGCCAGCAGCTTTAGGGGACATAATCAGCCCCAGCATTTT. Its protein product is CASSFRGHNQPQHF. The genes are TRBV5-6 and TRBJ1-5; perhaps TRBD1 as D (6 bases). V shed 2 bases and J shed 4 bases, with 10 bases lying between them. CDR1 is SGHDT and CDR2 is YYEEEE in the germline V gene. This CDR3 is 14 amino acids long.

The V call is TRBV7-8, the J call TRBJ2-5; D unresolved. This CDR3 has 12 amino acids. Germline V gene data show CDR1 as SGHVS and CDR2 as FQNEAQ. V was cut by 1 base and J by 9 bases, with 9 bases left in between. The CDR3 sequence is CASSLDASSQYF. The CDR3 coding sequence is TGTGCCAGCAGCTTAGACGCCAGTTCCCAGTACTTC.

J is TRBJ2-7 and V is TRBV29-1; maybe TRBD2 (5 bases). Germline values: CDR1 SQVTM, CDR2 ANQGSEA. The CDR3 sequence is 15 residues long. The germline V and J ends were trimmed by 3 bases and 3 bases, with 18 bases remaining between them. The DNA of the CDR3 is TGCAGCGTTGACGGGTCAGGAGGTTCCGGCTACGAGCAGTACTTC. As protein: CSVDGSGGSGYEQYF.

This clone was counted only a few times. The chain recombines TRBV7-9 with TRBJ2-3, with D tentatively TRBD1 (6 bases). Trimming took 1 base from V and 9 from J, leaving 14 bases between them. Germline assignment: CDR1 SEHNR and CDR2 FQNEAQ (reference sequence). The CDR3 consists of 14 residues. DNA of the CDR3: TGTGCCAGCAGCTTAGTCCAGGGGTCAAAGACGCAGTATTTT. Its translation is CASSLVQGSKTQYF.

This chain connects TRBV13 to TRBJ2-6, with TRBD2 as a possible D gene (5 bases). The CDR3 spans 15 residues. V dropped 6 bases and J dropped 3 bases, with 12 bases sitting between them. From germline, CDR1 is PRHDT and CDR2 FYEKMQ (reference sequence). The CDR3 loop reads CASRYGVGGANVLTF. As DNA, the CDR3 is TGTGCCAGCAGGTACGGGGTTGGTGGGGCCAACGTCCTGACTTTC.

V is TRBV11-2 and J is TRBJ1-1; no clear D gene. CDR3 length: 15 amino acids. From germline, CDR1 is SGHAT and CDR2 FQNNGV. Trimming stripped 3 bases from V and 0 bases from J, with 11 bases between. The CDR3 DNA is TGTGCCAGCAGCTTTCGGGTCAGTTTGAACACTGAAGCTTTCTTT. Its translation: CASSFRVSLNTEAFF.

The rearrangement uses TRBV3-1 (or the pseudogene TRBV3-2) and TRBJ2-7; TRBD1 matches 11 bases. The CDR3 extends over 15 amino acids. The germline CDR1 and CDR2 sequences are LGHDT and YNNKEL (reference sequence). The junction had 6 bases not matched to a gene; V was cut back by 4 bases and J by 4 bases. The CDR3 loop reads CASSPPDRGPYEQYF. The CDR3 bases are TGTGCCAGCAGCCCCCCGGACAGGGGGCCGTACGAGCAGTACTTC.